The 2 T cell receptor beta chains in this list originate from one sample, sequenced in a study of T-cell reconstitution after alpha-beta-depleted transplantation in children. During its preparation, the TCRbeta library received unique molecular identifiers. TCRdb used MiXCR to reprocess the PCR reads, holding one entry per CDR3 protein. Of 200,000 to 250,000 distinct CDR3 sequences in the sample, roughly 25% are singletons; the top ten hold about 2.5%. This material consisted of PBMCs, taken before TCRalphabeta/CD19-depleted stem cell transplant. The receptors were gathered from a girl aged 2-10 years with Fanconi anemia, due to receive a stem cell transplant.

This clonotype was seen more than once but under ten times. The V call is TRBV28, the J call TRBJ2-7; D gene unclear. Germline CDR1 and CDR2: MDHEN and SYDVKM. Trimming stripped 0 bases from V and 3 bases from J, with 12 bases between. The CDR3 is 15 amino acids. The CDR3 sequence: CASSLWSDANYEQYF. The CDR3 DNA sequence: TGTGCCAGCAGTTTATGGTCGGATGCGAACTACGAGCAGTACTTC.

This clonotype was counted between two and nine times. The rearrangement uses TRBV28 and TRBJ1-2; 7 positions match TRBD1. The CDR3 spans 15 residues. Trimming removed 6 bases from V and 3 bases from J; junction bases left unmatched: 10. The germline V gene has CDR1 MDHEN and CDR2 SYDVKM. The CDR3 DNA is TGTGCCAGCAGCCCTACTGACAGGGCTGACTATGGCTACACCTTC. This translates into CASSPTDRADYGYTF.